This TCR beta chain was captured by sequencing in a study of blood T cell repertoires in COVID-19 (TCRdb year 2020). For the wider study: The collaborator samples originated in the United States, Italy and Spain and spanned the acute and convalescent phases of COVID-19. The repertoires were made available in a free public database intended to serve as a resource for research on the immune response to SARS-CoV-2. The prospective study material was composed of cDNA or gDNA derived from T cells, B-cell-depleted T cells, or PBMCs. Nearly every sample came with metadata listing a de-identified subject ID, COVID-19 status, age in years and sex. The samples were drawn from two sources: the first 160 participants of the ongoing ImmuneRACE study, and fewer than 1,500 subjects contributed by 6 global collaborators. Deeply sampled blood TCRbeta repertoires from subjects exposed to, actively infected with, or recovered from COVID-19 were included in the dataset. HLA class I and class II types, where available, came from metadata supplied by the sample provider rather than from assay-based typing.

What the research found in general, with its limitations: The quantity of clinical and demographic metadata differed by source and by participant and was supplied without curation.

Taken from cysteine to phenylalanine, the CDR3 has 15 residues. The DNA shown is the 45-base CDR3, in frame from base 1. The germline V gene sets CDR1 to SNHLY and CDR2 to FYNNEI. V and J are truncated by 6 bases and 1 base respectively, leaving an intervening sequence of 14 bases. Participants in the prospective study were aged roughly 18 to 89 years, lived in 20 to 30 United States geographic areas, and enrolled through a virtual design. In the prospective study, cohorts were assigned on the basis of participant-reported clinical history obtained from a screening survey and a study questionnaire. A participant counted as exposed if, within 2 weeks of entering the study, that participant had been in contact with someone who had a PCR-confirmed or clinician-diagnosed COVID-19 case. Mobile phlebotomists in the prospective study collected whole blood, serum and a nasopharyngeal or oropharyngeal swab from every participant. Over a roughly two-month period, participants in the prospective study had the option of providing additional blood draws and questionnaires. Blood samples from the prospective study were shipped frozen or at room temperature prior to DNA extraction.

TCRbeta CDR3 regions were amplified from genomic DNA using the immunoSEQ Assay, a bias-controlled multiplex PCR. Processing in the source paper ran as follows. The number of nucleated cells in each sample was estimated from the amplification of reference gene primers within the assay. To quantify the absolute abundance of each unique TCRbeta CDR3 rearrangement, sequence reads were collapsed and filtered. For each sample, productive Simpson clonality was calculated as the square root of Simpson's diversity index across productive rearrangements. TCRdb obtained this table from immuneACCESS and retained in-frame rearrangements with V and J assigned. These tables miss some clones; where compared with another copy, unresolved V genes account for less than half of the shortfall, and the remainder is unexplained. That table furnishes V, J and clone size, whereas the DNA furnished D and trimming. For this sample there are some 270,000 clones; approximately 90% appear just once. The ten largest clones capture around 2.8% of the sample.

This clone occurred once. Its antigen remains unidentified. No qualities accompany the bases; no much larger clone lies one base away. This TCR came from a man in his forties or fifties who had been exposed to COVID-19. Sequenced: PBMCs or T cells enriched from blood (not recorded which). The rearranged chain carries TRBV2 and TRBJ2-3; TRBD2 is a possible D gene, resting on 5 matching bases. The CDR3 in this case is CASSGGLPRTDTQYF. The sequenced DNA: TGTGCCAGCAGCGGAGGCCTCCCCCGCACAGATACGCAGTATTTT. Here the CDR3 is joined to the reference TRBV2 and TRBJ2-3 genes, and the full variable domain is: EPEVTQTPSHQVTQMGQEVILRCVPISNHLYFYWYRQILGQKVEFLVSFYNNEISEKSEIFDDQFSVERPDGSNFTLKIRSTKLEDSAMYFCASSGGLPRTDTQYFGPGTRLTVL.